The following is a TCR beta chain sequence with its context. Its antigen is unidentified. The germline gene is not matched at one end of the junction; a read error may be the cause. Different DNA sequences within this sample yield the same CDR3. Using immunoSEQ multiplex PCR, the repertoire was profiled, and TCRdb retains in-frame clones only, with some absent. The repertoire holds about 88,000 clones, with just under 90% as singletons. The sample comes from a study of OX40 agonist ivuxolimab in advanced cancers. Study details: At approximately 83% male, the cohort had a mean age of about 60 years, ranging from about 20 to 79. Two cutaneous melanoma patients and one hepatocellular carcinoma patient, three in all, had partial responses. Study-wide results and caveats: The antigens recognized by the expanded peripheral T cells, that is their antigen specificity, were not determined.

Drawing of blood for sampling happened at baseline, at cycle 4 day 1, and at cycle 7 day 1. Germline CDR1 is SGHTA and CDR2 is FQGNSA. The length of the CDR3 is 13 residues. Sequencing used CD4+ or CD8+ T cells sorted from blood, obtained in a trial of the OX40 agonist ivuxolimab. The receptor's source is an adult with an advanced solid tumor such as melanoma, head and neck, liver or kidney cancer. The gene calls are TRBV7-2 and TRBJ2-2, with a weak D call TRBD2 (6 bases). The CDR3 spells CVASVTNTGELFF. The CDR3 DNA reads TGTGTCGCTAGCGTGACGAACACCGGAGAGCTGTTTTTT.